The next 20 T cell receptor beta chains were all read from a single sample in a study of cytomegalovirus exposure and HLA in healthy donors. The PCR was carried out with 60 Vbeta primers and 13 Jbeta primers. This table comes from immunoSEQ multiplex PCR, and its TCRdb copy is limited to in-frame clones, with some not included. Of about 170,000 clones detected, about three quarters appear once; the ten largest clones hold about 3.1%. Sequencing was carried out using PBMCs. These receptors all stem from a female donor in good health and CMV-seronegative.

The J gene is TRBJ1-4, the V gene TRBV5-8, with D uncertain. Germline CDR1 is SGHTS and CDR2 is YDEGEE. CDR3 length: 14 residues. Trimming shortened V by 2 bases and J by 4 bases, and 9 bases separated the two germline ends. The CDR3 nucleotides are TGTGCCAGCAGCTTACGCCAGATTAATGAAAAACTGTTTTTT. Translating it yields CASSLRQINEKLFF. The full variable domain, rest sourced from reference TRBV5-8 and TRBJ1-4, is EAGVTQSPTHLIKTRGQQATLRCSPISGHTSVYWYQQALGLGLQFLLWYDEGEERNRGNFPPRFSGRQFPNYSSELNVNALELEDSALYLCASSLRQINEKLFFGSGTQLSVL.

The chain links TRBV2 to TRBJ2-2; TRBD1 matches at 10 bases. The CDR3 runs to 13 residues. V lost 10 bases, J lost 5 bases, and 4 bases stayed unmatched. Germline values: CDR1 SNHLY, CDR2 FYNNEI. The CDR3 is CANGQGETGELFF. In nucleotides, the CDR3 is TGTGCCAACGGACAGGGGGAGACCGGGGAGCTGTTTTTT.

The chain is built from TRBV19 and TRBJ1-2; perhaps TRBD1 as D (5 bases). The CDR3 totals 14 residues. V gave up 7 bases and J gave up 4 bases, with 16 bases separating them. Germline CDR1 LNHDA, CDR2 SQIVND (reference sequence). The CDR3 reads CASTAGGPPYGYTF. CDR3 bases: TGTGCCAGTACCGCCGGGGGACCCCCCTATGGCTACACCTTC.

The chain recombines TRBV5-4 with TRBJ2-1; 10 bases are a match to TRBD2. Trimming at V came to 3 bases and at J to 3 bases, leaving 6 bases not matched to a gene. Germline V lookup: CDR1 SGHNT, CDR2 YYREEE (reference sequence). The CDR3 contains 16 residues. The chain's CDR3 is CASSSPSGSNYNEQFF. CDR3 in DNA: TGTGCCAGCAGCTCTCCTAGCGGGAGTAACTACAATGAGCAGTTCTTC.

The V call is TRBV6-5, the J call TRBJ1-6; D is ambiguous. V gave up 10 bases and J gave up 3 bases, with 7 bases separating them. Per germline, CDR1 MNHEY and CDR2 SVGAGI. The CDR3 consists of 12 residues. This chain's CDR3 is CATRDYNSPLHF. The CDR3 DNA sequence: TGTGCCACGAGGGACTATAATTCACCCCTCCACTTT.

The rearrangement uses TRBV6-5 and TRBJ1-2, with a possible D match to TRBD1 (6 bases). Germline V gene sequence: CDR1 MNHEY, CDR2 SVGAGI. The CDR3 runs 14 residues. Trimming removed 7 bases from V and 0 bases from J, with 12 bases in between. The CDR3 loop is CASTEDRTNYGYTF. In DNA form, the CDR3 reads TGTGCCAGCACCGAGGACAGAACTAACTATGGCTACACCTTC.

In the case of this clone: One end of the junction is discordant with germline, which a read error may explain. CDR3 region: CASSVDRSGANVLTF. The CDR3 DNA follows: TGTGCCAGTAGTGTAGACAGGTCTGGGGCCAACGTCCTGACTTTC. The chain carries TRBV19 and TRBJ2-6, with D perhaps matching TRBD1 (6 bases). The germline gives CDR1 LNHDA, CDR2 SQIVND (reference sequence). CDR3 length: 15 residues.

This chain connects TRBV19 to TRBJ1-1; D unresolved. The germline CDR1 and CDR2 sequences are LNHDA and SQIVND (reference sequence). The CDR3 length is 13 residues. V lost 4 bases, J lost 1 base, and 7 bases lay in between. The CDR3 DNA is TGTGCCAGTAGTACCGCTAAGAACACTGAAGCTTTCTTT. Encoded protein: CASSTAKNTEAFF. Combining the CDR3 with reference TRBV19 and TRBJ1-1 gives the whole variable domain DGGITQSPKYLFRKEGQNVTLSCEQNLNHDAMYWYRQDPGQGLRLIYYSQIVNDFQKGDIAEGYSVSREKKESFPLTVTSAQKNPTAFYLCASSTAKNTEAFFGQGTRLTVV.

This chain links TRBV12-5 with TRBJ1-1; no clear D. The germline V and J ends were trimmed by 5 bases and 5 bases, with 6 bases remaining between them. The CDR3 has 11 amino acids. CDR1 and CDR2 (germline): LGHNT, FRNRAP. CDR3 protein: CASGPGTEAFF. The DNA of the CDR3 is TGTGCTAGTGGTCCCGGGACTGAAGCTTTCTTT.

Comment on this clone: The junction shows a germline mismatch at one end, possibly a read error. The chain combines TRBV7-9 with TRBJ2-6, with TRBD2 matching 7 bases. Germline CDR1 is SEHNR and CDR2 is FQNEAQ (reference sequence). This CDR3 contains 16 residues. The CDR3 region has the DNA TGTTCCAGCAGCTTAGTTCGGGGGGCTGGGGCCAACGTCCTGACTTTC. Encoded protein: CSSSLVRGAGANVLTF.

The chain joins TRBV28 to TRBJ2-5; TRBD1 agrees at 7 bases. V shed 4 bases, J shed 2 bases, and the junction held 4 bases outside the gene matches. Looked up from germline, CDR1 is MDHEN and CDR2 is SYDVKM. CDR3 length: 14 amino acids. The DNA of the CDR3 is TGTGCCAGCAGTTACAGGGGTATACAAGAGACCCAGTACTTC. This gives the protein CASSYRGIQETQYF.

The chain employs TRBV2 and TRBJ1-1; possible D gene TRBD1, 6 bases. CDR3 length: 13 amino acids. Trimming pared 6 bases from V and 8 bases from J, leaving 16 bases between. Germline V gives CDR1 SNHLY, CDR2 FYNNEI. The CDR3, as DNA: TGTGCCAGCAGCCGGACAGTGCGGATCGAAGCTTTCTTT. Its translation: CASSRTVRIEAFF.

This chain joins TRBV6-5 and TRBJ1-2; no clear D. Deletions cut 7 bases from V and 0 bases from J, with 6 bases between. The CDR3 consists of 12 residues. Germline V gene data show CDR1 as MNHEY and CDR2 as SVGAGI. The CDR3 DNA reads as TGTGCCAGCACGGCGGCTAACTATGGCTACACCTTC. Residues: CASTAANYGYTF.

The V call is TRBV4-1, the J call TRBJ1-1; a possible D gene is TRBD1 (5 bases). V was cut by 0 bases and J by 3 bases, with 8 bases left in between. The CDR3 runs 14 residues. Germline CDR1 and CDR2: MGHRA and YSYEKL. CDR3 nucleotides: TGCGCCAGCAGCCAAGATAGCAGGGACACTGAAGCTTTCTTT. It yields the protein CASSQDSRDTEAFF.

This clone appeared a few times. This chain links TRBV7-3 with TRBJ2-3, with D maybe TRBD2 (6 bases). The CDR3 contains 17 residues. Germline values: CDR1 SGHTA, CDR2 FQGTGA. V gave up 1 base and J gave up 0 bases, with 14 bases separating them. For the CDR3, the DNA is TGTGCCAGCAGCTTAAGGGGAGGAAAGTCTAGCACAGATACGCAGTATTTT. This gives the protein CASSLRGGKSSTDTQYF.

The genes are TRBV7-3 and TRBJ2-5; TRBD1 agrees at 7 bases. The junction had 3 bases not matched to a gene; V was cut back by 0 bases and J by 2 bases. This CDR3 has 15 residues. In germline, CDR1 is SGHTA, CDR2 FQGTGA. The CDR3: CASSLTSGQQETQYF. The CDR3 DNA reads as TGTGCCAGCAGCTTAACATCGGGACAGCAAGAGACCCAGTACTTC. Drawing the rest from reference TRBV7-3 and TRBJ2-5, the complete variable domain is GAGVSQTPSNKVTEKGKYVELRCDPISGHTALYWYRQSLGQGPEFLIYFQGTGAADDSGLPNDRFFAVRPEGSVSTLKIQRTERGDSAVYLCASSLTSGQQETQYFGPGTRLLVL.

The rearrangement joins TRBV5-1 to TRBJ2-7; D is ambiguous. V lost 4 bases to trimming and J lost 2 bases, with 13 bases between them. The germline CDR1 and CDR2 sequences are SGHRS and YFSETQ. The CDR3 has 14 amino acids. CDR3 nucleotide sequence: TGCGCCAGCAGCCCCCTTGACAACCCCTACGAGCAGTACTTC. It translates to CASSPLDNPYEQYF.

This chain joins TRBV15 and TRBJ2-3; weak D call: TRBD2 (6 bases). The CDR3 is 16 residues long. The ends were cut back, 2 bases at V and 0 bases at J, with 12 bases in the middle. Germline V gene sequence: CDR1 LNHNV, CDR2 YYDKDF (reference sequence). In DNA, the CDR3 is TGTGCCACCAGCAGAACCCTAGCGACTAGCACAGATACGCAGTATTTT. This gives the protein CATSRTLATSTDTQYF.

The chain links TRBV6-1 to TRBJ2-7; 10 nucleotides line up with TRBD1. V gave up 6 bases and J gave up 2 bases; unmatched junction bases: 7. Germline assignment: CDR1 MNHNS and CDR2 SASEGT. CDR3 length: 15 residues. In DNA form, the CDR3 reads TGTGCCAGCAGCACCGGGACAGGGGTCCCCTACGAGCAGTACTTC. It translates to CASSTGTGVPYEQYF.

In nucleotides, the CDR3 is TGTGCCAGCAGCCCCCGGGGCAGGGGCTTCACTGAAGCTTTCTTT. It yields the protein CASSPRGRGFTEAFF. The gene calls are TRBV7-2 and TRBJ1-1, with a weak D call TRBD1 (6 bases). V lost 5 bases to trimming and J lost 4 bases, with 17 bases between them. From germline, CDR1 is SGHTA and CDR2 FQGNSA. The CDR3 consists of 15 residues.